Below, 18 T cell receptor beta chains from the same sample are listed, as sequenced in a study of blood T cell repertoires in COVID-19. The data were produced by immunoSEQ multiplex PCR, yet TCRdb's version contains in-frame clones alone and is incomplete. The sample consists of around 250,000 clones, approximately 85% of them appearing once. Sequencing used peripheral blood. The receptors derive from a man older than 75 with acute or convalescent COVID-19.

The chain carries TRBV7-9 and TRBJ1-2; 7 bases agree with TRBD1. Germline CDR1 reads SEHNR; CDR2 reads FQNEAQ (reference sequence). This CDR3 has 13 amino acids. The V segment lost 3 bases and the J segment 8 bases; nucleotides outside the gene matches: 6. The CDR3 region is CASSLDRTGGYTF. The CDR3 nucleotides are TGTGCCAGCAGCTTGGACAGGACGGGAGGCTACACCTTC.

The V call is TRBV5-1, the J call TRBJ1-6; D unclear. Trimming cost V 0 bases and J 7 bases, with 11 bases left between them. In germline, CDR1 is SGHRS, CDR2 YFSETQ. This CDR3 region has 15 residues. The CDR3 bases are TGCGCCAGCAGCTTGGCCTCGGGAAGCAATTCACCCCTCCACTTT. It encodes CASSLASGSNSPLHF. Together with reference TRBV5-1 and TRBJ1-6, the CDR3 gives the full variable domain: KAGVTQTPRYLIKTRGQQVTLSCSPISGHRSVSWYQQTPGQGLQFLFEYFSETQRNKGNFPGRFSGRQFSNSRSEMNVSTLELGDSALYLCASSLASGSNSPLHFGNGTRLTVT.

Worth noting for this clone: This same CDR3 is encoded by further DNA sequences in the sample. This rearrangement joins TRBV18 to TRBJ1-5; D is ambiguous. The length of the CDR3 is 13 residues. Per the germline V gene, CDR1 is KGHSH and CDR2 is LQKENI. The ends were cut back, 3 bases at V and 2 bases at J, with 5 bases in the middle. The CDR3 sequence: CASSPSGNQPQHF. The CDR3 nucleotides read TGTGCCAGCTCACCCTCAGGCAATCAGCCCCAGCATTTT.

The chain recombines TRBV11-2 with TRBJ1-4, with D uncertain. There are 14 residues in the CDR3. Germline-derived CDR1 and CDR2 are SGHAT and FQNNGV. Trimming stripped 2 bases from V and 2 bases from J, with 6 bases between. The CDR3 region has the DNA TGTGCCAGCAGCTTAACGGGGACTAATGAAAAACTGTTTTTT. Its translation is CASSLTGTNEKLFF.

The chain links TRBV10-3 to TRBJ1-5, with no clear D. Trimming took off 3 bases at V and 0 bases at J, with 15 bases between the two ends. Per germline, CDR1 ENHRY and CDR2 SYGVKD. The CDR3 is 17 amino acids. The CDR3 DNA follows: TGTGCCATCAGTGAACTTCCGGCGCAGGTTAGCAATCAGCCCCAGCATTTT. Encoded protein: CAISELPAQVSNQPQHF.

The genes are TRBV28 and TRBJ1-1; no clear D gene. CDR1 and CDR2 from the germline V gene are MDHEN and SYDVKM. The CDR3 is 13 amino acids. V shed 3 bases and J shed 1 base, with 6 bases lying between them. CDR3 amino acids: CASSLGGNTEAFF. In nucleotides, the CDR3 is TGTGCCAGCAGTTTGGGAGGGAACACTGAAGCTTTCTTT.

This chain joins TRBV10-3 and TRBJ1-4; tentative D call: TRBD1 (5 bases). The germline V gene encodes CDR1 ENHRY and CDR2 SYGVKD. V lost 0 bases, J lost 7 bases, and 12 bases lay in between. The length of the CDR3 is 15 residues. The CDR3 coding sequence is TGTGCCATCAGTGAGTCGGGGCAGAGACCTGAAAAACTGTTTTTT. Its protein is CAISESGQRPEKLFF.

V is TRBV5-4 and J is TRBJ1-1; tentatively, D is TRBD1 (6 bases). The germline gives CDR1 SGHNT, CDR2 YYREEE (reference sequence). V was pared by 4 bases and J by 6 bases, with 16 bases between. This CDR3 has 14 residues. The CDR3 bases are TGTGCCAGCAGCCCGCCAGGGGCGATGGCTGAAGCTTTCTTT. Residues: CASSPPGAMAEAFF.

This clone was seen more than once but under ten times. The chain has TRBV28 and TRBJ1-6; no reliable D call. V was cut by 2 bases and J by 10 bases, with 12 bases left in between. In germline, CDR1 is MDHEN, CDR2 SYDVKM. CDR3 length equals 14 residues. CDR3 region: CASSLRPDLSPLHF. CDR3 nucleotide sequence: TGTGCCAGCAGTTTACGACCAGACTTATCACCCCTCCACTTT.

CDR3 residues: CASSLRTSGSADTQYF. CDR3 DNA sequence: TGTGCCAGCAGCCTACGGACTAGCGGGAGCGCAGATACGCAGTATTTT. V usage is TRBV5-4 and J usage is TRBJ2-3, with 13 bases that match TRBD2. CDR1 is SGHNT and CDR2 is YYREEE in the germline V gene (reference sequence). The ends lost 4 bases at V and 4 bases at J; junction bases unmatched: 6. CDR3 length: 16 amino acids. The full variable domain, its missing parts supplied by reference TRBV5-4 and TRBJ2-3, is ETGVTQSPTHLIKTRGQQVTLRCSSQSGHNTVSWYQQALGQGPQFIFQYYREEENGRGNFPPRFSGLQFPNYSSELNVNALELDDSALYLCASSLRTSGSADTQYFGPGTRLTVL.

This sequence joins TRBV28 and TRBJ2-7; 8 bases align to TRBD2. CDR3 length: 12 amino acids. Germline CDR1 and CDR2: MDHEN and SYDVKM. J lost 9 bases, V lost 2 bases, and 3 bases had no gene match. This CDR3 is CASSLSGGAQYF. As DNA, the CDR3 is TGTGCCAGCAGTTTAAGCGGGGGTGCGCAGTACTTC.

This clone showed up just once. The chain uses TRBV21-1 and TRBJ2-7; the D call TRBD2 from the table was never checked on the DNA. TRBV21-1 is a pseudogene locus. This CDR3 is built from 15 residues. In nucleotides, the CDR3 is TGTGCCAGCCCCTCCCTAGAGATAACATCCTACGAGCAGTACTTC. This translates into CASPSLEITSYEQYF.

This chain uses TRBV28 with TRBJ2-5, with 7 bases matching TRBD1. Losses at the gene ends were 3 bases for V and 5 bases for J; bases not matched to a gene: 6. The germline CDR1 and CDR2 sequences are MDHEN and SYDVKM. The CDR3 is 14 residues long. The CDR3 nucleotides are TGTGCCAGCAGTTTGGGGTGGGGACAGGAGACCCAGTACTTC. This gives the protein CASSLGWGQETQYF.

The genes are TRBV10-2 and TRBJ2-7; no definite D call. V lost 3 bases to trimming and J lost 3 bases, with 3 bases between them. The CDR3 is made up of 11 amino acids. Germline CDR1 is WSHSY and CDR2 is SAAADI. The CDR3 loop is CASSDRYEQYF. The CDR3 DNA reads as TGCGCCAGCAGTGATCGCTACGAGCAGTACTTC.

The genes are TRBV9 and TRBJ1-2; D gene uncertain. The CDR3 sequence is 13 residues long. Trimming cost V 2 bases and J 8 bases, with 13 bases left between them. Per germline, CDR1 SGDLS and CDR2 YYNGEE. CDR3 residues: CASSVNPLEGYTF. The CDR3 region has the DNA TGTGCCAGCAGCGTTAACCCCCTGGAGGGCTACACCTTC.

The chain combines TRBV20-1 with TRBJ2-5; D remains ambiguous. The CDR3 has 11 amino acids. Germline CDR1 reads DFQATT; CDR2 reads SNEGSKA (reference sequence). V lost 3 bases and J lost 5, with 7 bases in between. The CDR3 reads CSASSTETQYF. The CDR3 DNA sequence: TGCAGTGCTAGTAGCACTGAGACCCAGTACTTC.

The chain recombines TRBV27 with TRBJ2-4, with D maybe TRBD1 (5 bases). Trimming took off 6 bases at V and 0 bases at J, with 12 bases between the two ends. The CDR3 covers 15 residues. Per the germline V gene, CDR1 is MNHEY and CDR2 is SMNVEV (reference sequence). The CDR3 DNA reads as TGTGCCAGCAGAAGCAGACAGCTAGCCAAAAACATTCAGTACTTC. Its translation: CASRSRQLAKNIQYF.

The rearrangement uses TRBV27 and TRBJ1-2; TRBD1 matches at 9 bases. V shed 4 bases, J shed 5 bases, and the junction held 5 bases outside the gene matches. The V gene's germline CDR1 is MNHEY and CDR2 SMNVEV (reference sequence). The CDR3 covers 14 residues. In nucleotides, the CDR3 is TGTGCCAGCAGTTACAGGGGGCGCGAATATGGCTACACCTTC. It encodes CASSYRGREYGYTF.